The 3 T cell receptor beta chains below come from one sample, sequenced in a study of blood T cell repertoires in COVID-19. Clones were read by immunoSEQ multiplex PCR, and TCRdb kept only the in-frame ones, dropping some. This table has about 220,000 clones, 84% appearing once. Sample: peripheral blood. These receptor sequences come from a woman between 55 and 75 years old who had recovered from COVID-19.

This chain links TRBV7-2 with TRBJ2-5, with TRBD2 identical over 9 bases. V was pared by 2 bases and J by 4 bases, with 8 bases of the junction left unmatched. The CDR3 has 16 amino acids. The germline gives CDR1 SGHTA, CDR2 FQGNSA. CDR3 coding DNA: TGTGCCAGCAGCTTATCGGCGGGGGGGCTCGGAGAGACCCAGTACTTC. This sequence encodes CASSLSAGGLGETQYF.

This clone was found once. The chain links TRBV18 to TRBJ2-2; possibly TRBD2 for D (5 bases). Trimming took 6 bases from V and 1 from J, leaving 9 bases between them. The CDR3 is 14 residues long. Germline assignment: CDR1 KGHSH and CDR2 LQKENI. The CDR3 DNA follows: TGTGCCAGCTCCACGGACTTGAACACCGGGGAGCTGTTTTTT. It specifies CASSTDLNTGELFF.

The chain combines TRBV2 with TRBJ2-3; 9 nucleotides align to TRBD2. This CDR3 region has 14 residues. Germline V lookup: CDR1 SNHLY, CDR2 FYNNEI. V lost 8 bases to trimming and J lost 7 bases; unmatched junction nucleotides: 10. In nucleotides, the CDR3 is TGTGCCAGCTCCCAGACCGGGACTAGCTATACGCAGTATTTT. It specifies CASSQTGTSYTQYF. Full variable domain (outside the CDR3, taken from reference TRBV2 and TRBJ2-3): EPEVTQTPSHQVTQMGQEVILRCVPISNHLYFYWYRQILGQKVEFLVSFYNNEISEKSEIFDDQFSVERPDGSNFTLKIRSTKLEDSAMYFCASSQTGTSYTQYFGPGTRLTVL.